This T cell receptor beta chain was documented in a study of blood T cell repertoires in COVID-19. CDR1 SGHNT and CDR2 YYREEE come from the germline V gene (reference sequence). This CDR3 is built from 16 residues. The junction had 8 bases not matched to a gene; V was cut back by 4 bases and J by 1 base. As handled by the study authors: Amplification with reference gene primers provided the estimates of nucleated cell counts. Only in-frame clones appear in the TCRdb table, and some are missing; sequencing was by immunoSEQ multiplex PCR. V, J and clone size reflect that table, while D and trimming were determined from the DNA. This table has 240,000 or so clones, about 90% appearing once. Participants spanned ages about 18 to 100 years and resided in about two dozen US areas. In assigning cohorts, the study relied on participant-reported clinical history. No more than 2 weeks before study entry, exposed participants had met a case of COVID-19.

The V gene is TRBV5-4, the J gene TRBJ1-1; 9 bases agree with TRBD1. What was sequenced was PBMCs or T cells enriched from blood (not recorded which). The TCR comes from a man between 50 and 59 years old who had been exposed to COVID-19. CDR3 in DNA: TGTGCCAGCAGCGCGGGACAGGGCAATTGGAACACTGAAGCTTTCTTT. Amino acids: CASSAGQGNWNTEAFF.